This is a list of T cell receptor beta chains from one sample in a study of blood T cells in healthy people across ages. In TCRdb, the 5' RACE reads were re-called with MiXCR into one record per CDR3 protein. This sample has approximately 2,000,000 distinct CDR3 sequences; roughly 43% occur once, and the top ten carry under 30%. Sequenced sample: blood. The source of these receptors is a human donor in good health. The CDR3 runs from the conserved cysteine through the conserved F or W. The D gene is left open where the match is weak. Clone sizes are given selectively: once, few, many, or a class where the clone is expanded.

size: NA
D: NA
V: TRBV20-1
J: TRBJ2-5
CDR3: CSATLQGRGVTQYF
DNA: TGCAGTGCTACTCTACAGGGGAGGGGGGTGACCCAGTACTTC

size: NA
D: TRBD1
V: TRBV12-3/TRBV12-4
J: TRBJ1-4
CDR3: CASSPRQGAREKLFF
DNA: TGTGCTAGCAGTCCGAGACAGGGGGCGCGAGAAAAACTGTTTTTT

size: NA
D: TRBD1
V: TRBV11-1
J: TRBJ2-7
CDR3: CASSLGLPGQSFYEQYF
DNA: TGTGCCAGCAGCTTAGGATTGCCGGGACAGTCATTTTACGAGCAGTACTTC

size: NA
D: TRBD2
V: TRBV12-3/TRBV12-4
J: TRBJ2-7
CDR3: CASRAAGSTYEQYF
DNA: TGTGCCAGCAGGGCAGCGGGGTCGACCTACGAGCAGTACTTC

size: few
D: NA
V: TRBV12-3/TRBV12-4
J: TRBJ2-1
CDR3: CASRRTDDLTYEQFF
DNA: TGTGCCAGCAGGAGGACAGACGATCTAACCTACGAGCAGTTCTTC

size: NA
D: NA
V: TRBV6-1
J: TRBJ2-5
CDR3: CASSEQVTGPQETRYF
DNA: TGTGCCAGCAGTGAGCAAGTGACAGGTCCCCAAGAGACCCGGTACTTC

size: NA
D: NA
V: TRBV7-3
J: TRBJ1-1
CDR3: CASSLSLAGEAFF
DNA: TGTGCCAGCAGCTTATCTCTCGCAGGAGAAGCTTTCTTT

size: NA
D: NA
V: TRBV6-2/TRBV6-3
J: TRBJ1-3
CDR3: CASRPYPGTDTIYF
DNA: TGTGCCAGCAGACCCTACCCCGGGACGGACACCATATATTTT

size: few
D: NA
V: TRBV5-1
J: TRBJ2-5
CDR3: CASSSVLLETQYF
DNA: TGCGCCAGCAGCTCGGTATTATTGGAGACCCAGTACTTC

size: NA
D: NA
V: TRBV5-1
J: TRBJ2-5
CDR3: CASSLTTGPQETQYF
DNA: TGCGCCAGCAGCTTGACCACAGGGCCGCAAGAGACCCAGTACTTC

size: few
D: NA
V: TRBV12-3/TRBV12-4
J: TRBJ2-3
CDR3: CASRSPGSTDTQYF
DNA: TGTGCCAGCAGGTCGCCAGGTAGCACAGATACGCAGTATTTT

size: many
D: NA
V: TRBV29-1
J: TRBJ2-5
CDR3: CSVVWLETQYF
DNA: TGCAGCGTTGTTTGGTTAGAGACCCAGTACTTC

size: NA
D: TRBD1
V: TRBV15
J: TRBJ2-5
CDR3: CATSDLTGVQETQYF
DNA: TGTGCCACCAGCGATCTTACAGGGGTCCAAGAGACCCAGTACTTC

size: NA
D: TRBD2
V: TRBV9
J: TRBJ2-1
CDR3: CTSSPRGGWDSSYNEQFF
DNA: TGTACCAGCAGCCCTCGGGGGGGTTGGGATAGCTCCTACAATGAGCAGTTCTTC

size: NA
D: NA
V: TRBV6-2/TRBV6-3
J: TRBJ2-5
CDR3: CASNPRTDSQETQYF
DNA: TGTGCCAGCAATCCCCGGACAGACAGCCAAGAGACCCAGTACTTC

size: NA
D: NA
V: TRBV7-2
J: TRBJ2-5
CDR3: CASSPGRSASEQYF
DNA: TGTGCCAGCAGCCCAGGCAGGTCTGCTAGTGAGCAGTACTTC

size: NA
D: NA
V: TRBV19
J: TRBJ2-7
CDR3: CASSIADWWGGEQYF
DNA: TGTGCCAGTAGTATTGCGGATTGGTGGGGCGGCGAGCAGTACTTC

size: NA
D: NA
V: TRBV4-1
J: TRBJ1-5
CDR3: CASSQGLMSGIQHF
DNA: TGCGCCAGCAGCCAAGGATTAATGTCGGGGATTCAGCATTTT

size: few
D: NA
V: TRBV6-2/TRBV6-3
J: TRBJ2-7
CDR3: CASEGTNVGYEQYF
DNA: TGTGCCAGCGAGGGGACCAACGTCGGGTACGAGCAGTACTTC

size: few
D: TRBD1
V: TRBV4-1
J: TRBJ1-2
CDR3: CASSQWLGQAGNYGYTF
DNA: TGCGCCAGCAGCCAATGGCTCGGACAGGCCGGAAACTATGGCTACACCTTC

size: NA
D: NA
V: TRBV20-1
J: TRBJ2-4
CDR3: CSSSDRRSYNEQYF
DNA: TGCAGTTCTTCCGACAGACGCTCCTACAATGAGCAGTACTTC

size: NA
D: NA
V: TRBV7-9
J: TRBJ2-7
CDR3: CASSLGGSGYEQYF
DNA: TGTGCCAGTAGCCTAGGAGGGTCGGGCTACGAGCAGTACTTC

size: NA
D: NA
V: TRBV6-2/TRBV6-3
J: TRBJ2-1
CDR3: CASSNRDPSYNEQFF
DNA: TGTGCCAGCTCGAACAGGGACCCCTCCTACAATGAGCAGTTCTTC

size: few
D: TRBD2
V: TRBV7-9
J: TRBJ2-5
CDR3: CASSPGTSGDSETQYF
DNA: TGTGCCAGCAGCCCCGGGACTAGCGGGGACTCGGAGACCCAGTACTTC

size: few
D: TRBD2
V: TRBV28
J: TRBJ2-1
CDR3: CASSLHSGGRFNEQFF
DNA: TGTGCCAGCAGTTTACATAGCGGGGGCCGCTTCAATGAGCAGTTCTTC

size: few
D: NA
V: TRBV10-3
J: TRBJ2-5
CDR3: CATSGTLKETQYF
DNA: TGTGCCACCTCCGGGACTCTAAAAGAGACCCAGTACTTC

size: NA
D: NA
V: TRBV15
J: TRBJ1-1
CDR3: CATSRDRGPGTEAFF
DNA: TGTGCCACCAGCAGAGATCGGGGCCCGGGGACTGAAGCTTTCTTT

size: NA
D: NA
V: TRBV4-1
J: TRBJ2-5
CDR3: CASSPLRGAYQEAQYF
DNA: TGCGCCAGCAGCCCCCTCCGGGGGGCGTACCAAGAGGCCCAGTACTTC

size: NA
D: NA
V: TRBV7-2
J: TRBJ2-3
CDR3: CASSFRVPAGRFTGTQYF
DNA: TGTGCCAGCAGTTTCCGGGTACCGGCGGGGAGATTCACAGGTACGCAGTATTTT

size: NA
D: NA
V: TRBV10-3
J: TRBJ2-7
CDR3: CATGQSAYEGQYF
DNA: TGTGCCACTGGACAGTCCGCCTACGAGGGGCAGTACTTC

size: NA
D: TRBD2
V: TRBV5-1
J: TRBJ2-7
CDR3: CASSTLAGGSYEQYF
DNA: TGCGCCAGCAGCACCTTAGCGGGAGGTTCCTACGAGCAGTACTTC

size: few
D: NA
V: TRBV4-3
J: TRBJ2-3
CDR3: CASSQDRSSDTQYF
DNA: TGCGCCAGCAGCCAAGATCGTAGTTCAGATACGCAGTATTTT

size: few
D: NA
V: TRBV5-1
J: TRBJ1-1
CDR3: CASSDGGNTEAFF
DNA: TGCGCCAGCAGCGACGGGGGGAACACTGAAGCTTTCTTT

size: few
D: NA
V: TRBV20-1
J: TRBJ2-7
CDR3: CSARDQVPAGIEQYF
DNA: TGCAGTGCTAGAGATCAGGTCCCCGCAGGGATCGAGCAGTACTTC

size: few
D: NA
V: TRBV7-2
J: TRBJ1-5
CDR3: CASSQEGDTYQPQHF
DNA: TGTGCCAGCAGCCAGGAGGGGGACACTTATCAGCCCCAGCATTTT

size: few
D: TRBD2
V: TRBV9
J: TRBJ2-1
CDR3: CVSSSGGAHYDEQFF
DNA: TGTGTCAGCAGCTCCGGGGGGGCGCACTACGATGAGCAGTTCTTC

size: NA
D: TRBD1
V: TRBV3-1
J: TRBJ1-5
CDR3: CASSPQGTGQPQHF
DNA: TGTGCCAGCAGCCCCCAGGGGACAGGTCAGCCCCAGCATTTT

size: NA
D: NA
V: TRBV13
J: TRBJ1-1
CDR3: CASSIRQVLNTEAFF
DNA: TGTGCCAGCAGCATAAGGCAGGTGTTGAACACTGAAGCTTTCTTT

size: NA
D: TRBD1
V: TRBV24-1
J: TRBJ1-2
CDR3: CATSDFGQGAWGYTF
DNA: TGTGCCACCAGTGATTTCGGTCAGGGGGCTTGGGGCTACACCTTC

size: NA
D: TRBD1
V: TRBV5-6
J: TRBJ1-2
CDR3: CASSEGQLRFYGYTF
DNA: TGTGCCAGCAGCGAGGGACAGCTTCGGTTCTATGGCTACACCTTC

size: NA
D: NA
V: TRBV7-9
J: TRBJ2-5
CDR3: CASSEVGGTQYF
DNA: TGTGCCAGCAGCGAGGTCGGGGGGACCCAGTACTTC

size: many
D: NA
V: TRBV12-3/TRBV12-4
J: TRBJ1-6
CDR3: CASSLGSGSPLHF
DNA: TGTGCCAGCAGTTTAGGGTCGGGCTCACCCCTCCACTTT

size: NA
D: NA
V: TRBV13
J: TRBJ2-3
CDR3: CASNLRGSTDTQYF
DNA: TGTGCCAGCAACTTACGGGGTTCCACAGATACGCAGTATTTT

size: NA
D: NA
V: TRBV7-2
J: TRBJ2-1
CDR3: CASSFGGGYRSSYNEQFF
DNA: TGTGCCAGCAGCTTCGGCGGGGGCTACAGGAGCTCCTACAATGAGCAGTTCTTC

size: once
D: NA
V: TRBV7-9
J: TRBJ2-3
CDR3: CASGRAPPGRIGDTQYF
DNA: TGTGCCAGCGGCCGTGCCCCCCCAGGAAGGATAGGAGATACGCAGTATTTT

size: few
D: TRBD2
V: TRBV28
J: TRBJ2-5
CDR3: CASSLYQGGRQETQYF
DNA: TGTGCCAGCAGTTTATACCAGGGAGGGAGACAAGAGACCCAGTACTTC